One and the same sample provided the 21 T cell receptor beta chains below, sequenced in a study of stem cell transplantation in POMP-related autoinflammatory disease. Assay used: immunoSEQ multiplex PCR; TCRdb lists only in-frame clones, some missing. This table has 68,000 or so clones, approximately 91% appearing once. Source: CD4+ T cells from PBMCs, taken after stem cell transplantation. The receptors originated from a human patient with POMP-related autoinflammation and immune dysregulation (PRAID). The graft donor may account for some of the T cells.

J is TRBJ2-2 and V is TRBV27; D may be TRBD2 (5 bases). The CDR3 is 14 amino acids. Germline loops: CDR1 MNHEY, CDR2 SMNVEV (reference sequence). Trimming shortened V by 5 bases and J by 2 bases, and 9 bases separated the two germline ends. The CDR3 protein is CASSPTRNTGELFF. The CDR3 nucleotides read TGTGCCAGCAGTCCCACTAGAAACACCGGGGAGCTGTTTTTT.

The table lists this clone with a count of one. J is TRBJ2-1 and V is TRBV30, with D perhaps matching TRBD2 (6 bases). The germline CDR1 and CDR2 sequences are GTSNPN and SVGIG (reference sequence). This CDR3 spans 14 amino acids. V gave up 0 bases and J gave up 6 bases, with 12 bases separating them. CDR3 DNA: TGTGCCTGGAGTGTGGGACTGCCGCCCAATGAGCAGTTCTTC. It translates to CAWSVGLPPNEQFF.

The CDR3 is CASSYAGDNGVDEQFF. CDR3 nucleotide sequence: TGTGCCAGCAGTTACGCCGGGGACAATGGGGTCGATGAGCAGTTCTTC. The rearrangement uses TRBV6-5 and TRBJ2-1; D perhaps matches TRBD1 (6 bases). Per the germline V gene, CDR1 is MNHEY and CDR2 is SVGAGI. The CDR3 is 16 amino acids. The V end was cut by 2 bases, the J end by 8 bases, with 19 bases between.

Here the CDR3 reads CASSEMEDTEAFF. The CDR3 nucleotides read TGTGCCAGCAGTGAGATGGAGGACACTGAAGCTTTCTTT. The V gene is TRBV2, the J gene TRBJ1-1; no definite D call. This CDR3 is built from 13 residues. CDR1 is SNHLY and CDR2 is FYNNEI in the germline V gene. The V end was cut by 3 bases, the J end by 3 bases, with 8 bases between. The variable domain in full, completed from reference TRBV2 and TRBJ1-1, reads EPEVTQTPSHQVTQMGQEVILRCVPISNHLYFYWYRQILGQKVEFLVSFYNNEISEKSEIFDDQFSVERPDGSNFTLKIRSTKLEDSAMYFCASSEMEDTEAFFGQGTRLTVV.

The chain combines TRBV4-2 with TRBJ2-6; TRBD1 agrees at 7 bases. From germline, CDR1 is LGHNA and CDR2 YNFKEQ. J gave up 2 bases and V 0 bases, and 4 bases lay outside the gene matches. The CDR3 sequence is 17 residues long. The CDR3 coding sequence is TGTGCCAGCAGCCAAGATGCAGGGGGAGCTGGGGCCAACGTCCTGACTTTC. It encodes CASSQDAGGAGANVLTF.

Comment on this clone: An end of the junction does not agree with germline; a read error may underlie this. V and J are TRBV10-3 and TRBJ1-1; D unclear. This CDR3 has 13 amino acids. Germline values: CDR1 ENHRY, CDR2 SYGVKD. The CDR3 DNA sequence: TGTGCCATCGGTGAATTCGGGAACACTGAAGCTTTCTTT. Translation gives CAIGEFGNTEAFF.

The CDR3 region has the DNA TGTGCCAGCAGGTATGATGTGTGGTACTTC. Amino acid sequence: CASRYDVWYF. The V call is TRBV28, the J call TRBJ2-7; no clear D. The CDR3 covers 10 residues. Germline assignment: CDR1 MDHEN and CDR2 SYDVKM. The V end was cut by 6 bases, the J end by 12 bases, with 12 bases between.

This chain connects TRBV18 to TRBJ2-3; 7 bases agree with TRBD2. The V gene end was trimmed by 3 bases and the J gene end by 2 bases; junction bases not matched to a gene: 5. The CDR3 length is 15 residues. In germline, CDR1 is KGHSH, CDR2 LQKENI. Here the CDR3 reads CASSPALADTDTQYF. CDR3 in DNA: TGTGCCAGCTCACCTGCCCTAGCGGACACAGATACGCAGTATTTT. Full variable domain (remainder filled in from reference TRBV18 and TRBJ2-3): NAGVMQNPRHLVRRRGQEARLRCSPMKGHSHVYWYRQLPEEGLKFMVYLQKENIIDESGMPKERFSAEFPKEGPSILRIQQVVRGDSAAYFCASSPALADTDTQYFGPGTRLTVL.

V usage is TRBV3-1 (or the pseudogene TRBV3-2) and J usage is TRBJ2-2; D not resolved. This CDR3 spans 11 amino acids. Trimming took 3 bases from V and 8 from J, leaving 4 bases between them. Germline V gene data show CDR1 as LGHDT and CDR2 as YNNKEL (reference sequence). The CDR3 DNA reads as TGTGCCAGCAGCCACGTTGGGGAGCTGTTTTTT. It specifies CASSHVGELFF.

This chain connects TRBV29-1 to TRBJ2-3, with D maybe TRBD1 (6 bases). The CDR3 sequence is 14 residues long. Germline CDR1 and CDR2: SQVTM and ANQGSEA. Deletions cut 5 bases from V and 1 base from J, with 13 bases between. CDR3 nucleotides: TGCAGCGTTATGAGAGAGGGGGGCACAGATACGCAGTATTTT. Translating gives CSVMREGGTDTQYF.

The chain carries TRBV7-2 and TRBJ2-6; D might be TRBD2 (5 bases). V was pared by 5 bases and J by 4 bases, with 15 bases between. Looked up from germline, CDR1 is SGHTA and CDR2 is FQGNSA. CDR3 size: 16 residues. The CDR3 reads CASSPLDTAGANVLTF. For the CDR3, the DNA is TGTGCCAGCAGCCCACTAGACACTGCCGGGGCCAACGTCCTGACTTTC.

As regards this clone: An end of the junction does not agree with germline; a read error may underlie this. The CDR3 DNA is TGTGCCGGGAGCGGGAGTGGTGATGAGCAGTTCTTC. Protein sequence: CAGSGSGDEQFF. This sequence joins TRBV30 and TRBJ2-1, with 8 bases fitting TRBD2. Germline CDR1 reads GTSNPN; CDR2 reads SVGIG (reference sequence). The CDR3 loop spans 12 amino acids.

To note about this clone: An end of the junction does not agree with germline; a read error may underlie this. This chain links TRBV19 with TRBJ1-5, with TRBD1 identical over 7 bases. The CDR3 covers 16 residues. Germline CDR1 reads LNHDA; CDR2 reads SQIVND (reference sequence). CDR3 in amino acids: CTSLSLQTGNNQPQHF. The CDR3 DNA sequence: TGTACCAGTCTTTCTCTCCAGACAGGGAACAATCAGCCCCAGCATTTT.

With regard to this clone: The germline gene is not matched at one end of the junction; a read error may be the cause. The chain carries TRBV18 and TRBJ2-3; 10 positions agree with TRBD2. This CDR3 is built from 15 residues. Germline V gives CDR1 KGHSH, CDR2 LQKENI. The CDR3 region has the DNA TGTGCCAGCTCGCCACTAGCGGGGTTCACAGATACGCAGTATTTT. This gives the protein CASSPLAGFTDTQYF.

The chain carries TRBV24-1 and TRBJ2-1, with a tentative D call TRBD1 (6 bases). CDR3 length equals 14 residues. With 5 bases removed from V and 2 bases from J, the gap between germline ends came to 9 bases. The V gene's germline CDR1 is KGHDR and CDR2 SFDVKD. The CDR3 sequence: CATSVGAPYNEQFF. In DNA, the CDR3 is TGTGCCACCAGTGTGGGGGCTCCCTACAATGAGCAGTTCTTC.

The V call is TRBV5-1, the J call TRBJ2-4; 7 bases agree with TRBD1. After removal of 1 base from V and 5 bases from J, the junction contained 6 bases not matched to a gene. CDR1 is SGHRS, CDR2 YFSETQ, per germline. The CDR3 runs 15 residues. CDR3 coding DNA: TGCGCCAGCAGCTTGCTGACAGGGTCAGAAAACATTCAGTACTTC. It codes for CASSLLTGSENIQYF.

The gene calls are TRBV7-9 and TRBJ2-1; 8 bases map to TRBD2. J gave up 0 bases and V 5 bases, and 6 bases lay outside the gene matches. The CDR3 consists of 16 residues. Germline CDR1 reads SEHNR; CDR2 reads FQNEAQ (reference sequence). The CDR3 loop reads CASSPGTRSSYNEQFF. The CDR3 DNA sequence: TGTGCCAGCAGCCCGGGGACTAGGAGCTCCTACAATGAGCAGTTCTTC.

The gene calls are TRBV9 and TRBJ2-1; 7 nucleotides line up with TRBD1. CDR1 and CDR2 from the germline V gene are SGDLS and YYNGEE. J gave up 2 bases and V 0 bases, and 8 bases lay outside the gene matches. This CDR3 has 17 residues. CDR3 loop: CASSVGLRDRPYNEQFF. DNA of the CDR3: TGTGCCAGCAGCGTAGGTCTCCGGGACAGACCCTACAATGAGCAGTTCTTC.

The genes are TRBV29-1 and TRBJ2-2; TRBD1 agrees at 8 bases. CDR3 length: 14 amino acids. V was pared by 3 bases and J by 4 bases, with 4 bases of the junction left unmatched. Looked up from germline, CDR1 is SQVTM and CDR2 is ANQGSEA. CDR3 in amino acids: CSVDRTGSTGELFF. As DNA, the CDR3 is TGCAGCGTTGATAGGACAGGGTCCACCGGGGAGCTGTTTTTT.

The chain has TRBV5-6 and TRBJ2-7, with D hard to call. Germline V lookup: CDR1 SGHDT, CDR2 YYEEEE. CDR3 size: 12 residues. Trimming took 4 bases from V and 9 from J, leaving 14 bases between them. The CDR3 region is CASSAEPPTQYF. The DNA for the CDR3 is TGTGCCAGCAGCGCCGAACCTCCGACGCAGTACTTC.

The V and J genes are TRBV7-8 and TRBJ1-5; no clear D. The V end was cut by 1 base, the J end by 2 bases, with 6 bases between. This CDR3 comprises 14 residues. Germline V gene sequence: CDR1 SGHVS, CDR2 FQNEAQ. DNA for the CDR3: TGTGCCAGCAGCTTAGGGGTAGGCAATCAGCCCCAGCATTTT. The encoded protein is CASSLGVGNQPQHF.